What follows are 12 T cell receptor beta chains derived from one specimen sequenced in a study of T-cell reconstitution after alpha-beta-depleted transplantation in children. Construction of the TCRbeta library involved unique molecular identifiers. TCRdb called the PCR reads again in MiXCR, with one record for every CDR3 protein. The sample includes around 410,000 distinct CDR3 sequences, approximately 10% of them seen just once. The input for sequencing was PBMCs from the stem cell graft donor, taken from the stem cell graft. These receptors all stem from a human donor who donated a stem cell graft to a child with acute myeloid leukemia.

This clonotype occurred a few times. CDR3: CASSNPGGSGNTIYF. The CDR3, as DNA: TGTGCCAGCAGCAACCCAGGGGGTTCCGGAAACACCATATATTTT. This chain connects TRBV3-1 to TRBJ1-3; 7 bases are a match to TRBD1. CDR3 length equals 15 residues. CDR1 and CDR2 from the germline V gene are LGHDT and YNNKEL (reference sequence). V dropped 5 bases and J dropped 4; count of bases not matched to a gene: 8.

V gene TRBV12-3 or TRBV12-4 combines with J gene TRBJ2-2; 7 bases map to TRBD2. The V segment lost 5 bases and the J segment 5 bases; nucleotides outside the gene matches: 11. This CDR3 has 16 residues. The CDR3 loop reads CASSPSGEGMTGELFF. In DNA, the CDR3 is TGTGCCAGCAGTCCTTCGGGGGAGGGGATGACCGGGGAGCTGTTTTTT.

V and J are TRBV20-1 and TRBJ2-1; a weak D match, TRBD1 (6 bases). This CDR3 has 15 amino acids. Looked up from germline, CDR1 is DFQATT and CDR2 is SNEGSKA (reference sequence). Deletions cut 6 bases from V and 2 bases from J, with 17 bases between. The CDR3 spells CSAPAPDRPYNEQFF. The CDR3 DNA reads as TGCAGTGCCCCCGCACCGGACAGACCCTACAATGAGCAGTTCTTC.

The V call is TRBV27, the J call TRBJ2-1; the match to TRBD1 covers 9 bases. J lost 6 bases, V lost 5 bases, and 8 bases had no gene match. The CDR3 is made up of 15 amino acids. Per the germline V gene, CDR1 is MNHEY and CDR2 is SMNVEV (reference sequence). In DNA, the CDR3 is TGTGCCAGCAGTGCCGGGGACAGGGTAATCAATGAGCAGTTCTTC. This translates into CASSAGDRVINEQFF.

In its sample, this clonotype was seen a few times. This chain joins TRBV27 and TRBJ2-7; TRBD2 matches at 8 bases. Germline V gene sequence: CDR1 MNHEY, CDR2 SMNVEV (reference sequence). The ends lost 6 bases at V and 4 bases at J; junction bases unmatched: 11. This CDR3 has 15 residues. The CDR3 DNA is TGTGCCAGCAGGACAGCGGGGGTGGGTTATTACGAGCAGTACGTC. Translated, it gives CASRTAGVGYYEQYV.

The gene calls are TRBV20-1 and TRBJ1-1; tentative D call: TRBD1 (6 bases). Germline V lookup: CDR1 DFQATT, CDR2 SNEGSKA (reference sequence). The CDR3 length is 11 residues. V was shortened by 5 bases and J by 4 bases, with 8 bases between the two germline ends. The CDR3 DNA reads TGCAGTGCTGTACAGGGCACTGAAGCTTTCTTT. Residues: CSAVQGTEAFF.

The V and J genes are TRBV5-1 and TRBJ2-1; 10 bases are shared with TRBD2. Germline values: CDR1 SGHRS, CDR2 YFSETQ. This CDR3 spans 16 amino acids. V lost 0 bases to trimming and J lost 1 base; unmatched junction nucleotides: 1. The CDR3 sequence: CASSLATSGSYNEQFF. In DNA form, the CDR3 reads TGCGCCAGCAGCTTGGCGACTAGCGGGTCCTACAATGAGCAGTTCTTC. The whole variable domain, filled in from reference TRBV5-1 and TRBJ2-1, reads KAGVTQTPRYLIKTRGQQVTLSCSPISGHRSVSWYQQTPGQGLQFLFEYFSETQRNKGNFPGRFSGRQFSNSRSEMNVSTLELGDSALYLCASSLATSGSYNEQFFGPGTRLTVL.

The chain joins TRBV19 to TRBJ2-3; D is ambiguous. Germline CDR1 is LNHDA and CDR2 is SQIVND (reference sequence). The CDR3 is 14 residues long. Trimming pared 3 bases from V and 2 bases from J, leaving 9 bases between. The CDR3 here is CASSIYGHTDTQYF. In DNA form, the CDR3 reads TGTGCCAGTAGTATTTATGGGCACACAGATACGCAGTATTTT. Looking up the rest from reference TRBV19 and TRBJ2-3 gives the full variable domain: DGGITQSPKYLFRKEGQNVTLSCEQNLNHDAMYWYRQDPGQGLRLIYYSQIVNDFQKGDIAEGYSVSREKKESFPLTVTSAQKNPTAFYLCASSIYGHTDTQYFGPGTRLTVL.

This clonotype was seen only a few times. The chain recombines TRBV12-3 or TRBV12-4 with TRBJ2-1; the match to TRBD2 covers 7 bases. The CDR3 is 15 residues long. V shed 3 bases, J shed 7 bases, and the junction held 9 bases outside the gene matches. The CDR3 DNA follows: TGTGCCAGCAGTTTTCTCCCGACTAGCCCGAATGAGCAGTTCTTC. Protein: CASSFLPTSPNEQFF.

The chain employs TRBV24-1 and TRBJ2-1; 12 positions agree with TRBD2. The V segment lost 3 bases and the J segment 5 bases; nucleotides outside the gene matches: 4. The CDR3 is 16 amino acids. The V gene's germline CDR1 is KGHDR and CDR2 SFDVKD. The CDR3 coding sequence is TGTGCCACCAGTGATCCGGGACTAGCGGGTGACAATGAGCAGTTCTTC. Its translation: CATSDPGLAGDNEQFF.

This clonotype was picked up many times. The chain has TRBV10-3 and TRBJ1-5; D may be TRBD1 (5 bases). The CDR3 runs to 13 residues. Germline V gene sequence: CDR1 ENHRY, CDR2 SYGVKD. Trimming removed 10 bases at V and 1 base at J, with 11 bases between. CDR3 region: CATMGRSNQPQHF. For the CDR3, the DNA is TGTGCCACTATGGGACGGAGCAATCAGCCCCAGCATTTT.

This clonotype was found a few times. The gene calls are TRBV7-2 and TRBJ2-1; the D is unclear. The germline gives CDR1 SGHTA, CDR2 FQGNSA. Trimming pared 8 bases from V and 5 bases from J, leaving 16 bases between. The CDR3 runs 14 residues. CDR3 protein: CASLPGYHNNEQFF. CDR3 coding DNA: TGTGCCAGCCTTCCGGGTTACCACAACAATGAGCAGTTCTTC.